These T cell receptor beta chains were read from a single sample in a study of regulatory T cells in long-lasting Graves disease. TCRdb reprocessed the multiplex PCR reads via MiXCR and lists one record per CDR3 protein. The data contain approximately 560,000 distinct CDR3 sequences, around 16% of them singletons. Another study also made use of these data, one on T cells in Graves' hyperthyroidism and ophthalmopathy.

Source: peripheral blood mononuclear cells (PBMCs), taken at new diagnosis, from a patient treated with antithyroid drugs. These receptors came from a man in his late teens or twenties with Graves disease. CDR3s include the opening cysteine and the closing phenylalanine or tryptophan. The D gene is left open where the match is weak. Not every row has a clone size; where given, it reads once, few, many or a size class.

size	J	D	V	DNA	CDR3
many	TRBJ1-1	NA	TRBV5-1	TGTGCCAGCAGCTTAGATAGCGCGAACACTGAAGCTTTCTTT	CASSLDSANTEAFF
many	TRBJ1-2	TRBD1	TRBV30	TGTGCCTGGAGTAAGGACAGGTCGGGAGGCTACACCTTC	CAWSKDRSGGYTF
many	TRBJ1-1	NA	TRBV9	TGTGCCAGCAGCGTAGAGGCGAACACTGAAGCTTTCTTT	CASSVEANTEAFF
NA	TRBJ2-5	TRBD2	TRBV24-1	TGTGCCACCCGACCGGCTACCGTAGCGGGAAACGAAGAGACCCAGTACTTC	CATRPATVAGNEETQYF
NA	TRBJ2-3	NA	TRBV28	TGTGCCAGCAGCCCTTCGGGACTCATCAGCACAGATACGCAGTATTTT	CASSPSGLISTDTQYF
many	TRBJ2-7	NA	TRBV6-2/TRBV6-3	TGTGCCAGCAGTGATGGCGGGGCCGGACAGTACTTC	CASSDGGAGQYF
NA	TRBJ1-4	NA	TRBV3-1	TGTGCCAGCAGCCAAGCCCTGGGGGGGCCAAATGAAAAACTGTTTTTT	CASSQALGGPNEKLFF
NA	TRBJ1-1	NA	TRBV28	TGTGCCAGCAGTCCCCGACAGTGGCGGGGCACTGAAGCTTTCTTT	CASSPRQWRGTEAFF
few	TRBJ2-2	NA	TRBV27	TGTGCCAGCAGCCCCGTGCGGGGGCGGTCCGGGGAGCTGTTTTTT	CASSPVRGRSGELFF
few	TRBJ1-2	TRBD1	TRBV20-1	TGCAGTCCCTTAAAGGGGGCGAATGGCTACACCTTC	CSPLKGANGYTF
many	TRBJ2-7	NA	TRBV15	TGTGCCACCAGCAGTACGACAGGTATAGGGGCCTATTGGTACGAGCAGTACTTC	CATSSTTGIGAYWYEQYF
many	TRBJ2-7	TRBD1	TRBV27	TGTGCCAGCAGTTCCCCTCACAGGGGGACCTACGAGCAGTACTTC	CASSSPHRGTYEQYF
few	TRBJ2-7	NA	TRBV30	TGTGCCTGGAGTTTTATGGGCGAGCAGTACTTC	CAWSFMGEQYF
few	TRBJ1-2	NA	TRBV2	TGTGCCAGCAGAGAGACAGGAGAAGGCTACACCTTC	CASRETGEGYTF